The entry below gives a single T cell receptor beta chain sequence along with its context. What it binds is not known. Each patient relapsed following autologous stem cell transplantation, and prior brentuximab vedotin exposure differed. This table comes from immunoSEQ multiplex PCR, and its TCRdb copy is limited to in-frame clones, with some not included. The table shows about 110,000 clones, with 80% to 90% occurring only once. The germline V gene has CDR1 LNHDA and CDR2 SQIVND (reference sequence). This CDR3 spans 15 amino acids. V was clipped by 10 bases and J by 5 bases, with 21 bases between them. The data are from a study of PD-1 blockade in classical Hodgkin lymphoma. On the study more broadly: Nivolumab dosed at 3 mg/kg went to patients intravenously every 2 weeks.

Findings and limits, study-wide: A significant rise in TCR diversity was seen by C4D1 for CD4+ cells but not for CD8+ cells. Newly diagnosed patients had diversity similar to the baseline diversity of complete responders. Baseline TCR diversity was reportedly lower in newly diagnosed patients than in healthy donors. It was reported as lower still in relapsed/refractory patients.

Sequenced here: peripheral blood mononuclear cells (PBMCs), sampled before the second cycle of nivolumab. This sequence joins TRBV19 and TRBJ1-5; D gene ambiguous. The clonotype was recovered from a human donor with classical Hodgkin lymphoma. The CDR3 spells CATGERANLDQPQHF. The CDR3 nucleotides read TGTGCCACAGGAGAAAGGGCAAATCTCGATCAGCCCCAGCATTTT.